This entry lists 24 T cell receptor beta chains sequenced from one sample in a study of shared clonotypes between healthy human individuals. Terminally differentiated effector memory CD45RA+ cells were left out of the naive CD8 fraction, which was CD45RO-negative and positively selected for CCR7. Produced via immunoSEQ multiplex PCR; TCRdb's table is partial and in-frame only. The sample holds around 2,000,000 clones; about 94% are singletons and the top ten take 1.1%. Specimen: naive CD8+ T cells sorted from blood. The origin of the receptors is a man between 18 and 29 years old in good health.

The chain links TRBV10-3 to TRBJ2-4; D is possibly TRBD2 (5 bases). The CDR3 sequence is 17 residues long. The V end lost 0 bases, the J end lost 0 bases, and 12 bases lay between the germline ends. The germline gives CDR1 ENHRY, CDR2 SYGVKD. Here the CDR3 reads CAISESGDTLAKNIQYF. In DNA form, the CDR3 reads TGTGCCATCAGTGAGTCGGGAGACACCCTAGCCAAAAACATTCAGTACTTC.

This chain joins TRBV28 and TRBJ2-7; TRBD2 might be the D (5 bases). The CDR3 has 14 amino acids. Germline V gene lookup returns CDR1 MDHEN and CDR2 SYDVKM. Deletions cut 8 bases from V and 5 bases from J, with 19 bases between. In nucleotides, the CDR3 is TGTGCCAGCCAACCGACGGGGAACGACAACGAGCAGTACTTC. Translated: CASQPTGNDNEQYF. The full variable domain, in which reference TRBV28 and TRBJ2-7 provide the parts outside the CDR3, is DVKVTQSSRYLVKRTGEKVFLECVQDMDHENMFWYRQDPGLGLRLIYFSYDVKMKEKGDIPEGYSVSREKKERFSLILESASTNQTSMYLCASQPTGNDNEQYFGPGTRLTVT.

With respect to this clone: The same CDR3 arises from other DNA sequences in this sample as well. The chain employs TRBV5-1 and TRBJ2-7; D perhaps matches TRBD1 (6 bases). The germline V gene has CDR1 SGHRS and CDR2 YFSETQ. V lost 5 bases to trimming and J lost 1 base, with 10 bases between them. The CDR3 consists of 13 residues. CDR3 nucleotide sequence: TGCGCCAGCAGTCTCAGGGGTTCCTACGAGCAGTACTTC. This codes for CASSLRGSYEQYF. Together with reference TRBV5-1 and TRBJ2-7, the CDR3 gives the full variable domain: KAGVTQTPRYLIKTRGQQVTLSCSPISGHRSVSWYQQTPGQGLQFLFEYFSETQRNKGNFPGRFSGRQFSNSRSEMNVSTLELGDSALYLCASSLRGSYEQYFGPGTRLTVT.

This clone was detected once. The CDR3, as DNA: TGTGCCAGCGGAGGGGGCGACGAGCAGTACTTC. This translates into CASGGGDEQYF. The V gene is TRBV7-9, the J gene TRBJ2-7, with D perhaps TRBD1 (7 bases). Trimming removed 8 bases at V and 5 bases at J, with 10 bases between. Germline assignment: CDR1 SEHNR and CDR2 FQNEAQ (reference sequence). The CDR3 is 11 residues long.

This chain connects TRBV10-1 to TRBJ1-6; 7 positions agree with TRBD1. Germline values: CDR1 WNHNN, CDR2 SYGVQD (reference sequence). V dropped 7 bases and J dropped 8; count of bases not matched to a gene: 26. The CDR3 sequence is 20 residues long. The CDR3 reads CASTPDREYRLPFIHSPLHF. For the CDR3, the DNA is TGCGCCAGCACTCCAGACAGGGAATATCGTCTCCCCTTTATCCATTCACCCCTCCACTTT.

This clone was seen once. CDR3 residues: CASSCVLFREVKTEAFF. The CDR3 DNA reads TGTGCCAGCAGCTGCGTACTCTTCCGGGAGGTTAAAACTGAAGCTTTCTTT. The rearrangement joins TRBV11-3 to TRBJ1-1, with no clear D. The germline V gene encodes CDR1 SGHNT and CDR2 YENEEA. V lost 4 bases to trimming and J lost 5 bases, with 23 bases between them. The CDR3 is made up of 17 amino acids.

The rearrangement links TRBV28 to TRBJ1-2, with 9 bases aligning to TRBD1. The CDR3 is 13 residues long. Germline trimming cut 2 bases from V and 7 bases from J; bases unmatched to any gene: 2. Germline values: CDR1 MDHEN, CDR2 SYDVKM. CDR3 region: CASSLKQGAGYTF. The CDR3 bases are TGTGCCAGCAGTTTAAAACAGGGGGCTGGCTACACCTTC.

The chain combines TRBV10-1 with TRBJ2-3; tentatively, D is TRBD1 (5 bases). Germline V gene data show CDR1 as WNHNN and CDR2 as SYGVQD (reference sequence). Trimming removed 2 bases from V and 8 bases from J, with 14 bases in between. CDR3 size: 14 residues. CDR3 nucleotides: TGCGCCAGCAGTGAGGACAGCATATCAAGTACGCAGTATTTT. Its translation is CASSEDSISSTQYF.

The chain couples TRBV9 to TRBJ2-3, with D perhaps assigned TRBD1 or TRBD2 (5 bases each). CDR1 and CDR2 from the germline V gene are SGDLS and YYNGEE. The V gene lost 0 bases and the J gene lost 0 bases, with 14 bases spanning the gap. The CDR3 is 17 residues long. The CDR3 DNA is TGTGCCAGCAGCGTAGAAGACAGAGGGTCTAGCACAGATACGCAGTATTTT. It yields the protein CASSVEDRGSSTDTQYF.

The rearrangement uses TRBV9 and TRBJ1-3; no definite D call. CDR3 length: 14 amino acids. Germline CDR1 is SGDLS and CDR2 is YYNGEE. V was trimmed by 3 bases and J by 3 bases, leaving 10 bases between them. The CDR3 coding sequence is TGTGCCAGCAGCGCATCACCAGATGGAAACACCATATATTTT. This gives the protein CASSASPDGNTIYF.

V and J are TRBV4-3 and TRBJ2-7; unclear D gene. Per the germline V gene, CDR1 is LGHNA and CDR2 is YSLEER. This CDR3 region has 15 residues. Trimming removed 0 bases at V and 1 base at J, with 10 bases between. The CDR3 bases are TGCGCCAGCAGCCAAGAGTTGGCACTTTCCTACGAGCAGTACTTC. Its translation is CASSQELALSYEQYF.

The chain is built from TRBV9 and TRBJ2-7, with TRBD1 identical over 12 bases. Per germline, CDR1 SGDLS and CDR2 YYNGEE. The CDR3 sequence is 15 residues long. Trimming removed 0 bases from V and 5 bases from J; junction bases left unmatched: 3. CDR3 sequence (DNA): TGTGCCAGCAGCGTAGAGGGGACAGGGGGCAACGAGCAGTACTTC. Translating gives CASSVEGTGGNEQYF.

This rearrangement joins TRBV19 to TRBJ1-1; 7 bases align to TRBD1. After removal of 4 bases from V and 6 bases from J, the junction contained 8 bases not matched to a gene. This CDR3 has 14 amino acids. Germline lookup yields CDR1 LNHDA and CDR2 SQIVND (reference sequence). The CDR3 sequence: CASSKRTGTAEAFF. In nucleotides, the CDR3 is TGTGCCAGTAGTAAGAGAACCGGGACAGCTGAAGCTTTCTTT. Complete variable domain (other parts from reference TRBV19 and TRBJ1-1): DGGITQSPKYLFRKEGQNVTLSCEQNLNHDAMYWYRQDPGQGLRLIYYSQIVNDFQKGDIAEGYSVSREKKESFPLTVTSAQKNPTAFYLCASSKRTGTAEAFFGQGTRLTVV.

The chain links TRBV2 to TRBJ2-5; perhaps TRBD1 as D (6 bases). Germline CDR1 reads SNHLY; CDR2 reads FYNNEI. Between the trimmed V and J ends, which lost 3 bases and 2 bases, there was a span of 10 bases. The CDR3 runs 14 residues. CDR3 coding DNA: TGTGCCAGCAGTGATCCAGGACAGCAAGAGACCCAGTACTTC. This codes for CASSDPGQQETQYF.

This clone was recorded once. The chain uses TRBV9 and TRBJ1-3, with D hard to call. The V gene's germline CDR1 is SGDLS and CDR2 YYNGEE. Trimming cost V 3 bases and J 2 bases, with 15 bases left between them. This CDR3 is built from 16 residues. The CDR3 nucleotides are TGTGCCAGCAGCGCCTCACCCTCTTCTGCTGGAAACACCATATATTTT. It codes for CASSASPSSAGNTIYF.

CDR3 loop: CSVGPFQGELFF. The CDR3 coding sequence is TGCAGCGTTGGACCCTTTCAGGGGGAGCTGTTTTTT. The chain links TRBV29-1 to TRBJ2-2, with D uncertain. Between the trimmed V and J ends, which lost 4 bases and 8 bases, there was a span of 11 bases. The germline V gene has CDR1 SQVTM and CDR2 ANQGSEA. The CDR3 totals 12 residues.

The chain is built from TRBV5-6 and TRBJ1-2, with 9 bases identical to TRBD1. The germline V gene encodes CDR1 SGHDT and CDR2 YYEEEE. The CDR3 sequence is 13 residues long. Trimming removed 4 bases from V and 3 bases from J; junction bases left unmatched: 1. The CDR3 sequence is CASSRDRDYGYTF. The DNA for the CDR3 is TGTGCCAGCAGCAGGGACAGGGACTATGGCTACACCTTC.

The J gene is TRBJ1-2, the V gene TRBV9; tentatively, D is TRBD1 (6 bases). Trimming removed 4 bases at V and 2 bases at J, with 15 bases between. The CDR3 loop spans 15 amino acids. Germline V gives CDR1 SGDLS, CDR2 YYNGEE. The CDR3 DNA reads as TGTGCCAGCAGCTCCGGGGGACATATAAACTATGGCTACACCTTC. Encoded protein: CASSSGGHINYGYTF.

The V call is TRBV6-6, the J call TRBJ2-7; 11 bases fit TRBD2. The CDR3 has 15 amino acids. Per germline, CDR1 MNHNY and CDR2 SVGAGI (reference sequence). The ends lost 6 bases at V and 5 bases at J; junction bases unmatched: 9. The CDR3: CASSPLAGGTDEQYF. CDR3 sequence (DNA): TGTGCCAGCAGCCCATTAGCGGGAGGGACCGACGAGCAGTACTTC.

The chain couples TRBV7-2 to TRBJ2-7; TRBD2 is a possible D gene (6 bases). Germline CDR1 reads SGHTA; CDR2 reads FQGNSA. Trimming shortened V by 5 bases and J by 2 bases, and 13 bases separated the two germline ends. The CDR3 totals 14 residues. The CDR3 loop is CASSPWDSTYEQYF. The CDR3 region has the DNA TGTGCCAGCAGCCCCTGGGACTCTACCTACGAGCAGTACTTC.

This sequence joins TRBV27 and TRBJ2-1, with no clear D. CDR3 length: 11 amino acids. Germline CDR1 MNHEY, CDR2 SMNVEV (reference sequence). Trimming took 6 bases from V and 8 from J, leaving 8 bases between them. The CDR3 sequence is CASSYLHEQFF. CDR3 bases: TGTGCCAGCAGCTATCTCCATGAGCAGTTCTTC.

The V gene is TRBV2, the J gene TRBJ2-7; D might be TRBD2 (6 bases). The V end lost 3 bases, the J end lost 2 bases, and 11 bases lay between the germline ends. This CDR3 region has 14 residues. Germline CDR1 and CDR2: SNHLY and FYNNEI. CDR3 in amino acids: CASSDLGGAYEQYF. The DNA of the CDR3 is TGTGCCAGCAGTGATTTGGGGGGAGCCTACGAGCAGTACTTC.

The rearrangement joins TRBV4-1 to TRBJ2-3; no clear D gene. Germline loops: CDR1 MGHRA, CDR2 YSYEKL. V lost 1 base to trimming and J lost 9 bases, with 8 bases between them. This CDR3 is built from 12 residues. The CDR3 sequence: CASSQVSNTQYF. CDR3 in DNA: TGCGCCAGCAGCCAAGTGAGCAACACGCAGTATTTT.

The chain joins TRBV5-6 to TRBJ2-1, with TRBD1 matching over 10 bases. Germline V gene data show CDR1 as SGHDT and CDR2 as YYEEEE. The CDR3 is made up of 16 amino acids. V shed 0 bases and J 3 bases; nucleotides not matched to a gene: 3. CDR3 sequence: CASSLAGTGVYNEQFF. The CDR3 nucleotides read TGTGCCAGCAGCTTGGCCGGGACAGGGGTCTACAATGAGCAGTTCTTC.